This T cell receptor beta chain is drawn from a study of cytomegalovirus exposure and HLA in healthy donors. General study findings and limits: First-cohort TCR clusters were later found to tend to co-occur in the approximately 120 validation repertoires. Rarity held for most TCR sequences, but there were some public TCRs that occurred in many donors.

The table came from immunoSEQ multiplex PCR; TCRdb's copy has only in-frame clones and leaves some out. The data hold over 150,000 clones, with about 90% observed a single time. With respect to this clone: Its antigen is not identified.

Per the germline V gene, CDR1 is SGHAT and CDR2 is FQNNGV. The CDR3 loop spans 17 amino acids. J lost 0 bases, V lost 4 bases, and 5 bases had no gene match. The chain has TRBV11-2 and TRBJ2-2; 10 bases agree with TRBD2. Sequenced material: PBMCs. The source of this sequence is a woman aged 18-35 years in good health and CMV-seropositive. The CDR3 sequence is CASSSRTSGTNTGELFF. CDR3 in DNA: TGTGCCAGCAGCTCCCGGACTAGCGGTACGAACACCGGGGAGCTGTTTTTT.